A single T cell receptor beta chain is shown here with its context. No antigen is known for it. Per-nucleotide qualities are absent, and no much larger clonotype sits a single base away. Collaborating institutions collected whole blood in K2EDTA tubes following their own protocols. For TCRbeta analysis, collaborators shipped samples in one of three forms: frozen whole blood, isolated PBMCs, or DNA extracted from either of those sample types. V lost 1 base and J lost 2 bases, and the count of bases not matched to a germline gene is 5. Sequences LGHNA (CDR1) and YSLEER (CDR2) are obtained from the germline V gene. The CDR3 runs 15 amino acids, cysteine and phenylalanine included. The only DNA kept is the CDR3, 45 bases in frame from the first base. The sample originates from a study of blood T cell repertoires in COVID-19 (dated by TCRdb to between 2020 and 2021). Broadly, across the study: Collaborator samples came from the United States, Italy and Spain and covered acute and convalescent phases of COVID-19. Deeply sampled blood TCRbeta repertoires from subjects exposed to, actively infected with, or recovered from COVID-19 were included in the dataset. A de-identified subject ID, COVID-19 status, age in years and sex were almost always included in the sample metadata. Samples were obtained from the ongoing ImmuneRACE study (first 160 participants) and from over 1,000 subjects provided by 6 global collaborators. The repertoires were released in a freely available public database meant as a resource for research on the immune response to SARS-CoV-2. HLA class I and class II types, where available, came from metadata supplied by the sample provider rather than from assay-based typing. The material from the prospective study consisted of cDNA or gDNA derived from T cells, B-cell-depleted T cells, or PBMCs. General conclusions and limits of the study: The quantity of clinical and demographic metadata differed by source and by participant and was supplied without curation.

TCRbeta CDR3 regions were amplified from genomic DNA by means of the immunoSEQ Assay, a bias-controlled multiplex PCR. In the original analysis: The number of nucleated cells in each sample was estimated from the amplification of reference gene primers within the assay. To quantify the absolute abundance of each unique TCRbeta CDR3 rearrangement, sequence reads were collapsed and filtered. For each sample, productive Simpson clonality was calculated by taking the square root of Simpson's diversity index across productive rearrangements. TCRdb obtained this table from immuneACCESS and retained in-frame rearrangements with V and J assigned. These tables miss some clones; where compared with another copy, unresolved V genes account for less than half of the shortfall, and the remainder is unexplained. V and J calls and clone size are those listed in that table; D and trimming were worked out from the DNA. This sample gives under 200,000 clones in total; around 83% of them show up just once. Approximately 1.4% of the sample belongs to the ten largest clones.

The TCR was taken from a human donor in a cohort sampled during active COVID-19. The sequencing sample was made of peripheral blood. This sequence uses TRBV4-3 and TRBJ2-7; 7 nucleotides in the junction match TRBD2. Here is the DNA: TGCGCCAGCAGCCAAGGCGGGGGTATGCCCTACGAGCAGTACTTC. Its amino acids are CASSQGGGMPYEQYF.